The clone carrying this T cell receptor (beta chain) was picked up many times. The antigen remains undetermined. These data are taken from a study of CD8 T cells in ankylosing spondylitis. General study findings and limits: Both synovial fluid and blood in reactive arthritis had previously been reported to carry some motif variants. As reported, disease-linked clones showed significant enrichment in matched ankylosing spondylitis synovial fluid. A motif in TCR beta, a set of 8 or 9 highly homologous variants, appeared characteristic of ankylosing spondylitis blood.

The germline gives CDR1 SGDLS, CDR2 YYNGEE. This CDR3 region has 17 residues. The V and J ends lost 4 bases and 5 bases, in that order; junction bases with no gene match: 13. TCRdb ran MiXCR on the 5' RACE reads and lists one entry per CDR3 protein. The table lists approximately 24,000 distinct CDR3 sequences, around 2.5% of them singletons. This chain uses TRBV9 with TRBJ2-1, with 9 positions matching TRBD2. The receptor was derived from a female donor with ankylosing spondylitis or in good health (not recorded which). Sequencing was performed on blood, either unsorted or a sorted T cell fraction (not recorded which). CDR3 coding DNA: TGTGCCAGCAGCCCACTCCCAGCGGGGGGTACAAACAATGAGCAGTTCTTC. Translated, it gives CASSPLPAGGTNNEQFF.